Listed here are 7 T cell receptor beta chains from one sample, sequenced in a study of T cell responses to AZD1222 COVID-19 vaccine (dated by TCRdb to 2020 to 2023). The library was obtained by the immunoSEQ multiplex PCR assay. Entries here come from immuneACCESS through TCRdb and include only in-frame sequences with V and J called. Some clones fail to appear in such tables; in the studies checked, an unresolved V gene covers under half of the shortfall, and the cause of the remainder is unknown. This sample is represented by tens of thousands of clones; roughly 89% of them were singletons. Together, the top ten hold less than 5.5% of the sample. What the time point label conveys for this sample: baseline before first vaccination. Explained via the paper, the treatment or condition label denotes: meningococcal conjugate vaccine given as trial control. The starting material was peripheral blood, obtained on day 0 of MenACWY control vaccination. These receptors all come from an adult in good health.

This sequence joins TRBV10-1 and TRBJ2-1; no firm D call. Trimming took off 7 bases at V and 0 bases at J, with 13 bases between the two ends. This CDR3 contains 15 residues. The germline CDR1 and CDR2 sequences are WNHNN and SYGVQD (reference sequence). For the CDR3, the DNA is TGCGCCAGCACCGACTGGCCCCGCTCCTACAATGAGCAGTTCTTC. Its translation: CASTDWPRSYNEQFF.

The chain links TRBV28 to TRBJ2-5, with 9 bases lining up with TRBD1. Germline values: CDR1 MDHEN, CDR2 SYDVKM. The CDR3 runs 13 residues. V trimming: 5 bases; J trimming: 5 bases; junction bases outside the gene matches: 3. The CDR3 spells CASSRTGVETQYF. CDR3 DNA: TGTGCCAGCAGTCGGACAGGGGTTGAGACCCAGTACTTC.

The chain combines TRBV3-1 (or the pseudogene TRBV3-2) with TRBJ2-7, with 8 bases that match TRBD2. Germline V gene lookup returns CDR1 LGHDT and CDR2 YNNKEL (reference sequence). The CDR3 covers 14 residues. The J segment lost 3 bases and the V segment lost 7 bases, leaving 8 bases of the junction unmatched. The CDR3 loop reads CASNNGGRFYEQYF. The CDR3 DNA follows: TGTGCCAGCAACAATGGCGGGAGGTTCTACGAGCAGTACTTC.

V gene TRBV12-5 combines with J gene TRBJ2-1; D unclear. CDR1 and CDR2 from the germline V gene are LGHNT and FRNRAP. V was trimmed by 4 bases and J by 9 bases, leaving 13 bases between them. The CDR3 length is 13 residues. CDR3 sequence: CASGSVTNGEQFF. The CDR3 DNA follows: TGTGCTAGTGGTTCCGTAACTAACGGTGAGCAGTTCTTC.

The J gene is TRBJ2-7, the V gene TRBV18, with D possibly matching TRBD2 (5 bases). CDR1 is KGHSH and CDR2 is LQKENI in the germline V gene. The V end was cut by 3 bases, the J end by 9 bases, with 18 bases between. The CDR3 is 14 residues long. CDR3 region: CASSPTPQYGVQYF. CDR3 DNA: TGTGCCAGCTCACCCACCCCGCAGTACGGGGTGCAGTACTTC.

J is TRBJ1-5 and V is TRBV6-4; D is undetermined. This CDR3 contains 13 residues. The germline V gene encodes CDR1 MRHNA and CDR2 SNTAGT. V lost 10 bases, J lost 6 bases, and 16 bases lay in between. The CDR3 bases are TGTGCCAACCTCGTCCTTAGAGGTCAGCCCCAGCATTTT. Its protein product is CANLVLRGQPQHF.

This clone turned up a few times. The CDR3 DNA reads as TGCAGCGCCCGGCAGGGAGAGAATCTTGAAGCTTTCTTT. It yields the protein CSARQGENLEAFF. The chain uses TRBV29-1 and TRBJ1-1, with D perhaps matching TRBD1 (5 bases). This CDR3 comprises 13 residues. The ends were cut back, 7 bases at V and 7 bases at J, with 19 bases in the middle. Germline V gene data show CDR1 as SQVTM and CDR2 as ANQGSEA.